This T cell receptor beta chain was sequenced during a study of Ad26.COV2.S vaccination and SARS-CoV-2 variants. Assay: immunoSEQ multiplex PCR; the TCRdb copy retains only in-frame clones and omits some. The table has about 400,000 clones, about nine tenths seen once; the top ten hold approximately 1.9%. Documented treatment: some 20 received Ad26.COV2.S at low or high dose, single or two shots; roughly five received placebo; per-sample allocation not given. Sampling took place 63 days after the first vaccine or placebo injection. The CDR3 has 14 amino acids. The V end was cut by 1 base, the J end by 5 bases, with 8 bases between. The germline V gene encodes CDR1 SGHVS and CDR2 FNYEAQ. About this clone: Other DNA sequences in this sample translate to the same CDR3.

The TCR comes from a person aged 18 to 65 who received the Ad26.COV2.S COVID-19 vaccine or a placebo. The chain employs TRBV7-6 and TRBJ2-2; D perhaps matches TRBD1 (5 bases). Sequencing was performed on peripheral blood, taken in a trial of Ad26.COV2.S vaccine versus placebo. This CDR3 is CASSLEGVTGELFF. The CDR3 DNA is TGTGCCAGCAGCTTAGAAGGGGTAACCGGGGAGCTGTTTTTT.